This T cell receptor beta chain was retrieved from a study of spatial heterogeneity in lung cancer. Study results and limitations: Tumor mutation count correlated with how many alpha and beta TCRs expanded intratumorally.

There are 16 residues in the CDR3. Germline V gives CDR1 SGHRS, CDR2 YFSETQ. The ends lost 4 bases at V and 5 bases at J; junction bases unmatched: 12. TCRdb re-called the 5' RACE reads with MiXCR, one entry per CDR3 protein. Of about 3,600 distinct CDR3 sequences listed, approximately 15% are singletons. This clonotype was detected ten times or more. Its antigen is undetermined. Time point noted: sample taken at primary tumor resection. Researchers sequenced whole RNA taken from tumor, nontumor lung or frozen PBMC without sorting. The material was lung tumor tissue, obtained at surgery. The chain is built from TRBV5-1 and TRBJ2-3, with TRBD2 matching 8 bases. This receptor was taken from a female donor with early-stage non-small cell lung cancer. Written as DNA, the CDR3 is TGCGCCAGCAGCAGCTCGGCGGGGGGCAACCTAGATACGCAGTATTTT. This sequence encodes CASSSSAGGNLDTQYF.